A selection of T cell receptor beta chains follows, all from one sample in a study of graft-versus-host responses after intestinal transplantation. Generated by immunoSEQ multiplex PCR, the TCRdb table keeps only in-frame clones and is missing some. The data contain more than 12,000 clones, roughly a third of them seen just once; the ten biggest clones take up 1.5% to 2%. Sequencing used alloreactive CD8+ T cells from a mixed lymphocyte reaction culture, obtained before intestinal transplant. These receptors came from a human patient who received an intestinal transplant. The CDR3 runs from the conserved cysteine through the conserved F or W. Each record gives: V gene, clone size, J gene, D gene, CDR3 protein, CDR3 DNA. The D gene is left open where the match is weak. Clone size is stated in some rows and not others, as once, few, many or a class when expanded.

V: TRBV10-3; size: few; J: TRBJ1-1; D: TRBD1; CDR3: CATQSLGQGALGTEAFF; DNA: TGTGCCACCCAGAGTTTAGGACAGGGGGCCTTAGGGACTGAAGCTTTCTTT
V: TRBV4-3; size: .; J: TRBJ1-3; D: TRBD1; CDR3: CASSQGRTGANTIYF; DNA: TGCGCCAGCAGCCAAGGTCGGACAGGGGCAAACACCATATATTTT
V: TRBV27; size: .; J: TRBJ2-5; D: .; CDR3: CAVARPGPLETQYF; DNA: TGTGCCGTAGCGCGACCCGGGCCCCTAGAGACCCAGTACTTC
V: TRBV5-6; size: .; J: TRBJ2-7; D: TRBD1; CDR3: CASSTITGGPYEQYF; DNA: TGTGCCAGCAGCACCATAACAGGGGGTCCCTACGAGCAGTACTTC
V: TRBV7-9; size: .; J: TRBJ2-1; D: TRBD2; CDR3: CASSSAGVPSYNEQFF; DNA: TGTGCCAGCAGCTCCGCGGGGGTCCCTTCCTACAATGAGCAGTTCTTC
V: TRBV30; size: .; J: TRBJ1-2; D: TRBD1; CDR3: CAWSLTQGTNYGYTF; DNA: TGTGCCTGGAGTTTAACACAGGGGACCAACTATGGCTACACCTTC
V: TRBV19; size: .; J: TRBJ2-3; D: .; CDR3: CASSIIVGGPTDTQYF; DNA: TGTGCCAGTAGTATAATTGTCGGGGGACCCACAGATACGCAGTATTTT
V: TRBV10-2; size: .; J: TRBJ2-7; D: TRBD2; CDR3: CASRGTSGAIYEQYF; DNA: TGCGCCAGCAGAGGGACTAGCGGGGCGATCTACGAGCAGTACTTC
V: TRBV30; size: few; J: TRBJ2-7; D: .; CDR3: CAWSLASEQYF; DNA: TGTGCCTGGAGTTTGGCTAGCGAGCAGTACTTC
V: TRBV27; size: .; J: TRBJ2-1; D: TRBD2; CDR3: CASKSALAGASSYNEQFF; DNA: TGTGCCAGCAAAAGTGCACTAGCGGGCGCTAGCTCCTACAATGAGCAGTTCTTC
V: TRBV5-6; size: .; J: TRBJ1-4; D: .; CDR3: CASSLYTGEKLFF; DNA: TGTGCCAGCAGCTTGTATACAGGGGAAAAACTGTTTTTT
V: TRBV6-6; size: .; J: TRBJ2-2; D: TRBD1; CDR3: CASSRRQGALTGELFF; DNA: TGTGCCAGCAGTAGGCGACAGGGGGCGCTCACCGGGGAGCTGTTTTTT
V: TRBV27; size: medium-sized; J: TRBJ2-7; D: .; CDR3: CASSYSLDYEQYF; DNA: TGTGCCAGCAGTTACTCACTAGACTACGAGCAGTACTTC
V: TRBV5-1; size: .; J: TRBJ1-1; D: .; CDR3: CASSLPSEGNTEAFF; DNA: TGCGCCAGCAGCTTACCGTCGGAGGGGAACACTGAAGCTTTCTTT
V: TRBV7-8; size: .; J: TRBJ2-7; D: TRBD2; CDR3: CASSLGGGTPNEQYF; DNA: TGTGCCAGCAGCTTAGGGGGGGGGACCCCGAACGAGCAGTACTTC
V: TRBV4-3; size: few; J: TRBJ2-1; D: .; CDR3: CASSQDRGGPYNEQFF; DNA: TGCGCCAGCAGCCAAGACAGAGGCGGTCCCTACAATGAGCAGTTCTTC
V: TRBV23-1; size: few; J: TRBJ2-1; D: TRBD1; CDR3: CASSPDRDPYNEQFF; DNA: TGCGCCAGCAGTCCCGACAGGGACCCCTACAATGAGCAGTTCTTC
V: TRBV7-8; size: once; J: TRBJ2-4; D: .; CDR3: CASSPLDSDKNIQYF; DNA: TGTGCCAGCAGCCCCCTGGACAGTGACAAAAACATTCAGTACTTT
V: TRBV4-3; size: .; J: TRBJ2-7; D: .; CDR3: CASSHATGSYEQYF; DNA: TGCGCCAGCAGCCATGCAACAGGGTCCTACGAGCAGTACTTC
V: TRBV7-9; size: .; J: TRBJ2-1; D: TRBD2; CDR3: CASSRGLVQPSHNEQFF; DNA: TGTGCCAGCAGCCGGGGACTAGTTCAGCCTAGCCACAATGAGCAGTTCTTC